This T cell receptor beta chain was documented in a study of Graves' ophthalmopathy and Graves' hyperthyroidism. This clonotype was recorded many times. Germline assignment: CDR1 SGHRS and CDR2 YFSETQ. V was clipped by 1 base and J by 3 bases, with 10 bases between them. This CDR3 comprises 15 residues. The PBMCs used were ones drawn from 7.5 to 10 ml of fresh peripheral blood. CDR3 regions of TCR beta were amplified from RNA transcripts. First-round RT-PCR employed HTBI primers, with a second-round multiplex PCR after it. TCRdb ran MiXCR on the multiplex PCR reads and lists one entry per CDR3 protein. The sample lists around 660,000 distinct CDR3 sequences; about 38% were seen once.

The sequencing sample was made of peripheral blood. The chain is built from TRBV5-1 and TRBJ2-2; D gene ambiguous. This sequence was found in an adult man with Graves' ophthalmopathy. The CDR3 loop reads CASSLIPLYTGELFF. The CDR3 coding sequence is TGCGCCAGCAGCTTGATTCCTCTCTACACCGGGGAGCTGTTTTTT.